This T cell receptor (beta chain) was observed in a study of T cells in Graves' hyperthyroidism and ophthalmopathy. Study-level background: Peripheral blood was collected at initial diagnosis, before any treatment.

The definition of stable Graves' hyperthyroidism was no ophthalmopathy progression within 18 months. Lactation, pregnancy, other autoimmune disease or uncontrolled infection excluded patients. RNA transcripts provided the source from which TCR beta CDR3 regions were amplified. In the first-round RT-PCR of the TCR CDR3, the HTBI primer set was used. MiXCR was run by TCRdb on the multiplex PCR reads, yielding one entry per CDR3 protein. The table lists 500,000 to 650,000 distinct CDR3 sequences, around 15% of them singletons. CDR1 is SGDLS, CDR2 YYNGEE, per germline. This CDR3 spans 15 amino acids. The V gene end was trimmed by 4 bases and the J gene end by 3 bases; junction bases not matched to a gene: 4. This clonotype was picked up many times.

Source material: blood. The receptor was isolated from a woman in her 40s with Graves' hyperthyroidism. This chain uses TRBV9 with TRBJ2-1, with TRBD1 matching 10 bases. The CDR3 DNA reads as TGTGCCAGCAGCTTCGGACAGGGGGGCTACAATGAGCAGTTCTTC. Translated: CASSFGQGGYNEQFF.